What follows are 21 T cell receptor beta chains derived from one specimen sequenced in a study of cytomegalovirus exposure and HLA in healthy donors. The study ran its PCR with 60 Vbeta and 13 Jbeta primers. Data came from immunoSEQ multiplex PCR; TCRdb stores just in-frame clones and leaves some out. The sample records about 120,000 clones, around 81% being singletons. Sequenced input: PBMCs. The receptors here all came from a woman between 40 and 55 years old in good health and CMV-seronegative.

This rearrangement joins TRBV19 to TRBJ2-4; 8 bases match TRBD1. Germline V gene data show CDR1 as LNHDA and CDR2 as SQIVND (reference sequence). The CDR3 consists of 14 residues. The junction had 2 bases not matched to a gene; V was cut back by 5 bases and J by 2 bases. DNA of the CDR3: TGTGCCAGTAGTCGACAGGGGACCAAAAACATTCAGTACTTC. The encoded protein is CASSRQGTKNIQYF. The full variable domain, rest sourced from reference TRBV19 and TRBJ2-4, is DGGITQSPKYLFRKEGQNVTLSCEQNLNHDAMYWYRQDPGQGLRLIYYSQIVNDFQKGDIAEGYSVSREKKESFPLTVTSAQKNPTAFYLCASSRQGTKNIQYFGAGTRLSVL.

This rearrangement joins TRBV6-1 to TRBJ1-2, with 8 bases that match TRBD1. J gave up 2 bases and V 8 bases, and 7 bases lay outside the gene matches. This CDR3 has 14 amino acids. Per the germline V gene, CDR1 is MNHNS and CDR2 is SASEGT. The DNA of the CDR3 is TGTGCCAGCTCGACGGGACAGGCAAACTATGGCTACACCTTC. Amino acid sequence: CASSTGQANYGYTF.

The table lists this clone with a count of one. The chain couples TRBV5-1 to TRBJ2-7; D perhaps matches TRBD1 (6 bases). There are 16 residues in the CDR3. V was pared by 0 bases and J by 3 bases, with 16 bases between. Germline CDR1 reads SGHRS; CDR2 reads YFSETQ. The CDR3 loop reads CASSLVNRTVNYEQYF. The CDR3 DNA sequence: TGCGCCAGCAGCTTGGTTAACAGGACAGTCAACTACGAGCAGTACTTC. Full variable domain (rest looked up from reference TRBV5-1 and TRBJ2-7): KAGVTQTPRYLIKTRGQQVTLSCSPISGHRSVSWYQQTPGQGLQFLFEYFSETQRNKGNFPGRFSGRQFSNSRSEMNVSTLELGDSALYLCASSLVNRTVNYEQYFGPGTRLTVT.

This chain uses TRBV7-6 with TRBJ1-2; 8 bases line up with TRBD1. The CDR3 length is 13 residues. Germline-derived CDR1 and CDR2 are SGHVS and FNYEAQ. J was trimmed by 8 bases and V by 5 bases; bases with no gene match: 7. As DNA, the CDR3 is TGTGCCAGCAGCCTCCAGACAGGGGAAGGCTACACCTTC. It translates to CASSLQTGEGYTF. Using reference TRBV7-6 and TRBJ1-2 for the parts outside the CDR3, the full variable domain is GAGVSQSPRYKVTKRGQDVALRCDPISGHVSLYWYRQALGQGPEFLTYFNYEAQQDKSGLPNDRFSAERPEGSISTLTIQRTEQRDSAMYRCASSLQTGEGYTFGSGTRLTVV.

The chain has TRBV5-8 and TRBJ2-3; the match to TRBD2 covers 8 bases. Germline trimming cut 0 bases from V and 5 bases from J; bases unmatched to any gene: 11. Germline CDR1 SGHTS, CDR2 YDEGEE. There are 17 residues in the CDR3. CDR3 bases: TGTGCCAGCAGCTTGGCCCTCGGGACTAGGGCGCAAGATACGCAGTATTTT. Protein: CASSLALGTRAQDTQYF. Full variable domain (rest looked up from reference TRBV5-8 and TRBJ2-3): EAGVTQSPTHLIKTRGQQATLRCSPISGHTSVYWYQQALGLGLQFLLWYDEGEERNRGNFPPRFSGRQFPNYSSELNVNALELEDSALYLCASSLALGTRAQDTQYFGPGTRLTVL.

V gene TRBV5-1 combines with J gene TRBJ1-1; tentative D call: TRBD1 (5 bases). Germline CDR1 is SGHRS and CDR2 is YFSETQ. The CDR3 length is 16 residues. Trimming removed 0 bases at V and 0 bases at J, with 12 bases between. Here the CDR3 reads CASSLEVGLMNTEAFF. The CDR3 nucleotides are TGCGCCAGCAGCTTGGAAGTGGGACTGATGAACACTGAAGCTTTCTTT.

This clone occurred once. This chain joins TRBV18 and TRBJ2-7, with a possible D match to TRBD1 (6 bases). Trimming took off 4 bases at V and 4 bases at J, with 8 bases between the two ends. The CDR3 has 12 residues. The germline V gene encodes CDR1 KGHSH and CDR2 LQKENI. The CDR3 DNA is TGTGCCAGCTCACGGACAGATTACGAGCAGTACTTC. Translated: CASSRTDYEQYF.

The chain couples TRBV5-1 to TRBJ1-5; D is perhaps TRBD1 (6 bases). The germline V gene encodes CDR1 SGHRS and CDR2 YFSETQ. The CDR3 totals 19 residues. V lost 0 bases and J lost 0, with 19 bases in between. The DNA of the CDR3 is TGCGCCAGCAGCTTGGACCCCCGGGGACACCTTTATAGCAATCAGCCCCAGCATTTT. Protein product: CASSLDPRGHLYSNQPQHF.

The chain has TRBV6-5 and TRBJ2-7, with TRBD1 matching 10 bases. The CDR3 totals 15 residues. V trimming: 6 bases; J trimming: 4 bases; junction bases outside the gene matches: 9. Germline V lookup: CDR1 MNHEY, CDR2 SVGAGI. CDR3 protein: CASSRDRGHLYEQYF. CDR3 DNA: TGTGCCAGCAGCCGCGACAGGGGGCATCTTTACGAGCAGTACTTC.

This clone was seen a few times. This chain links TRBV4-3 with TRBJ2-7; 12 bases match TRBD2. This CDR3 is 19 amino acids long. The V segment lost 0 bases and the J segment 0 bases; nucleotides outside the gene matches: 9. The germline gives CDR1 LGHNA, CDR2 YSLEER. The CDR3 DNA reads as TGCGCCAGCAGCCAAGATTCGACTAGCGGGAGTTCGAGCTCCTACGAGCAGTACTTC. This sequence encodes CASSQDSTSGSSSSYEQYF.

The V and J genes are TRBV19 and TRBJ2-5; 9 bases are shared with TRBD2. Germline V gene data show CDR1 as LNHDA and CDR2 as SQIVND (reference sequence). The V and J ends lost 0 bases and 1 base, in that order; junction bases with no gene match: 12. The CDR3 consists of 19 residues. The CDR3 bases are TGTGCCAGTAGTATAGATCTATTGGGCGGGGGGGAATTCCAAGAGACCCAGTACTTC. Amino acids: CASSIDLLGGGEFQETQYF.

The V and J genes are TRBV6-7 and TRBJ1-5, with 9 bases that match TRBD1. TRBV6-7 is an open reading frame whose function is uncertain. The CDR3 totals 18 residues. J gave up 0 bases and V 2 bases, and 8 bases lay outside the gene matches. The chain's CDR3 is CASSYRRQGGYSNQPQHF. In nucleotides, the CDR3 is TGTGCCAGCAGTTACCGGAGACAGGGGGGATATAGCAATCAGCCCCAGCATTTT.

The chain combines TRBV20-1 with TRBJ2-1; the D gene is possibly TRBD1 (7 bases). V lost 5 bases to trimming and J lost 9 bases, with 11 bases between them. CDR3 length: 11 residues. Germline V lookup: CDR1 DFQATT, CDR2 SNEGSKA (reference sequence). For the CDR3, the DNA is TGCAGTGCTCCAGGGGGAGGTGAGCAGTTCTTC. It is translated as CSAPGGGEQFF.

The chain is built from TRBV27 and TRBJ2-7, with D possibly being TRBD2 (5 bases). Trimming cost V 6 bases and J 6 bases, with 9 bases left between them. The CDR3 has 11 amino acids. Per germline, CDR1 MNHEY and CDR2 SMNVEV (reference sequence). CDR3 loop: CASRGVFEQYF. CDR3 in DNA: TGTGCCAGCAGGGGAGTTTTCGAGCAGTACTTC.

The V and J genes are TRBV15 and TRBJ1-5; D ambiguous. The length of the CDR3 is 19 residues. V lost 0 bases and J 5 bases, leaving 23 bases between the germline ends. The germline V gene has CDR1 LNHNV and CDR2 YYDKDF (reference sequence). CDR3 nucleotide sequence: TGTGCCACCAGCAGAGATATAGGGAGGTACTTGGGTCGCGATCAGCCCCAGCATTTT. This encodes CATSRDIGRYLGRDQPQHF.

This sequence joins TRBV5-1 and TRBJ2-1; TRBD2 matches 8 bases. The CDR3 covers 15 residues. J lost 1 base, V lost 0 bases, and 0 bases had no gene match. The germline CDR1 and CDR2 sequences are SGHRS and YFSETQ. CDR3 sequence: CASSLGLASYNEQFF. In DNA form, the CDR3 reads TGCGCCAGCAGCTTGGGACTAGCGTCCTACAATGAGCAGTTCTTC.

The chain uses TRBV10-1 and TRBJ2-3, with a possible D match to TRBD2 (7 bases). V lost 2 bases and J 2 bases, leaving 14 bases between the germline ends. Per the germline V gene, CDR1 is WNHNN and CDR2 is SYGVQD (reference sequence). This CDR3 comprises 16 residues. CDR3 region: CASSEGSGGSTDTQYF. The DNA of the CDR3 is TGCGCCAGCAGTGAGGGGTCGGGGGGCTCCACAGATACGCAGTATTTT.

The chain recombines TRBV5-6 with TRBJ1-5, with TRBD1 as a possible D gene (5 bases). The V end was cut by 0 bases, the J end by 3 bases, with 16 bases between. The CDR3 has 17 residues. Per germline, CDR1 SGHDT and CDR2 YYEEEE. CDR3 residues: CASSLAIDGGLNQPQHF. CDR3 DNA: TGTGCCAGCAGCTTGGCGATCGATGGGGGACTCAATCAGCCCCAGCATTTT. The entire variable domain, with the rest obtained from reference TRBV5-6 and TRBJ1-5, is as follows: DAGVTQSPTHLIKTRGQQVTLRCSPKSGHDTVSWYQQALGQGPQFIFQYYEEEERQRGNFPDRFSGHQFPNYSSELNVNALLLGDSALYLCASSLAIDGGLNQPQHFGDGTRLSIL.

The chain uses TRBV7-8 and TRBJ2-5, with D possibly matching TRBD2 (6 bases). Germline values: CDR1 SGHVS, CDR2 FQNEAQ. The CDR3 is made up of 16 amino acids. The V and J ends lost 5 bases and 4 bases respectively, with 20 bases between them. CDR3 loop: CASSPRAGSGRETQYF. In nucleotides, the CDR3 is TGTGCCAGCAGCCCCCGGGCGGGGTCCGGACGAGAGACCCAGTACTTC.

This clone has only one observation. The chain couples TRBV28 to TRBJ2-7; 10 nucleotides agree with TRBD1. The CDR3 covers 14 residues. Germline loops: CDR1 MDHEN, CDR2 SYDVKM. The J segment lost 3 bases and the V segment lost 8 bases, leaving 7 bases of the junction unmatched. CDR3 amino acids: CASGDGTGVYEQYF. In DNA form, the CDR3 reads TGTGCCAGCGGTGACGGGACAGGGGTCTACGAGCAGTACTTC.

V usage is TRBV6-1 and J usage is TRBJ2-7; 9 bases agree with TRBD1. Looked up from germline, CDR1 is MNHNS and CDR2 is SASEGT. This CDR3 contains 17 residues. V was pared by 3 bases and J by 3 bases, with 12 bases of the junction left unmatched. The CDR3 DNA reads TGTGCCAGCAGTGAGGGGTCCCGGACAGGGGATTACTACGAGCAGTACTTC. Translation gives CASSEGSRTGDYYEQYF.